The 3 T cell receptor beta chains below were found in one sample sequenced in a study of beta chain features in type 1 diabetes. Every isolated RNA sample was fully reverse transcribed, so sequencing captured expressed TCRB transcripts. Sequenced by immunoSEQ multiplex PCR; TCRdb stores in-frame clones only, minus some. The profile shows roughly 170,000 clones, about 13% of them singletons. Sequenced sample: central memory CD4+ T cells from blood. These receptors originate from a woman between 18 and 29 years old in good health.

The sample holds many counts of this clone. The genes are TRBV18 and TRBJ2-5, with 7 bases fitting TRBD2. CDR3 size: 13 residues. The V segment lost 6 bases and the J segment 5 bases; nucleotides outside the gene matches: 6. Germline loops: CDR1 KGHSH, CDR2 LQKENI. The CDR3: CASSPGLMETQYF. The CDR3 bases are TGTGCCAGCTCTCCGGGACTAATGGAGACCCAGTACTTC.

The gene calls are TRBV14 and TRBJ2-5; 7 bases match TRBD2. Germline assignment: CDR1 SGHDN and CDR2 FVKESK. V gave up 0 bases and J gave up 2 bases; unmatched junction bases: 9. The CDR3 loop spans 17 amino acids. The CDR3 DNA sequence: TGTGCCAGCAGCCAAGATTTCAGCGGGATGGGGCAAGAGACCCAGTACTTC. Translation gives CASSQDFSGMGQETQYF.

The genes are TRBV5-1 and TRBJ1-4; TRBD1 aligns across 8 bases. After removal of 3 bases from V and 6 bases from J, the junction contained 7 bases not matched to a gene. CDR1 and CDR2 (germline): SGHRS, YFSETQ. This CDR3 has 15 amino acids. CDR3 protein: CASSSGQGSYEKLFF. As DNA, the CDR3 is TGCGCCAGCAGCTCAGGACAGGGTTCGTATGAAAAACTGTTTTTT. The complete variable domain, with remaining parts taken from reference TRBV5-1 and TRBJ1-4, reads KAGVTQTPRYLIKTRGQQVTLSCSPISGHRSVSWYQQTPGQGLQFLFEYFSETQRNKGNFPGRFSGRQFSNSRSEMNVSTLELGDSALYLCASSSGQGSYEKLFFGSGTQLSVL.